A selection of T cell receptor beta chains follows, all from one sample in a study of T cell repertoires in cytomegalovirus infection. In TCRdb, the reads were re-called with MiXCR into one record per CDR3 protein. In the table there are hundreds of thousands of distinct CDR3 sequences, 15% to 20% of which are singletons. The sample comprised PBMCs. These TCRs come from a human donor in good health (CMV status not recorded). Some clones in this sample may be carry-over from other donors' samples. The CDR3 runs from the conserved cysteine through the conserved F or W. D genes are given only for firm matches. Size is stated for part of the rows, as once, few or many counts, or as a class when the clone is expanded.

. TRBJ2-1 TRBV20-1 TRBD2 CSARTSGGAGQFF TGCAGTGCGAGGACTAGCGGGGGGGCCGGGCAGTTCTTC
. TRBJ1-3 TRBV5-5 . CASSLALTSGNTIYF TGTGCCAGCAGCTTGGCCCTCACCTCTGGAAACACCATATATTTT
. TRBJ2-7 TRBV28 TRBD1 CASSTTGGLTYEQYF TGTGCCAGCAGTACAACAGGGGGCCTCACCTACGAGCAGTACTTC
few TRBJ2-7 TRBV28 TRBD1 CASRREPGQGHEQYF TGTGCCAGTAGACGAGAACCGGGACAGGGGCACGAGCAGTACTTC
. TRBJ2-2 TRBV20-1 TRBD2 CSAFTSGVGGELFF TGCAGTGCTTTTACTAGCGGGGTCGGTGGGGAGCTGTTTTTT
. TRBJ2-5 TRBV7-6 . CASSPVGAEIGETQYF TGTGCCAGCAGCCCAGTCGGCGCGGAGATAGGGGAGACCCAGTACTTC
few TRBJ1-6 TRBV20-1 . CSARDIGLYNSPLHF TGCAGTGCTAGAGATATAGGGCTCTATAATTCACCCCTCCACTTT
few TRBJ2-1 TRBV3-1 TRBD2 CASSYSPGRDEQFF TGTGCCAGCAGCTATTCGCCAGGGAGGGATGAGCAGTTCTTC
. TRBJ2-3 TRBV27 TRBD2 CASSLRLAGSDTQYF TGTGCCAGCAGTTTACGACTAGCGGGGTCAGATACGCAGTATTTT
. TRBJ1-5 TRBV3-1 . CASSQGGGRQPQHF TGTGCCAGCAGCCAAGGGGGGGGGCGCCAGCCCCAGCATTTT
. TRBJ2-2 TRBV10-3 TRBD1 CAIRTSPGQAAGELFF TGTGCCATCAGGACATCTCCGGGACAGGCGGCCGGGGAGCTGTTTTTT
few TRBJ2-5 TRBV4-1 TRBD1 CASSQGTDQETQYF TGCGCCAGCAGCCAGGGGACAGACCAAGAGACCCAGTACTTC
. TRBJ2-7 TRBV2 . CASQSAGQYHEQYF TGTGCCAGCCAATCTGCGGGACAATACCACGAGCAGTACTTC
many TRBJ1-5 TRBV6-5 . CASSYRFPNQPQHF TGTGCCAGCAGTTACCGGTTCCCAAATCAGCCCCAGCATTTT
few TRBJ1-6 TRBV6-2/TRBV6-3 . CASKAGANSPLHF TGTGCCAGCAAGGCAGGGGCGAATTCACCCCTCCACTTT
few TRBJ2-3 TRBV5-1 . CASSLGGSPSTDTQYF TGCGCCAGCAGCTTGGGCGGCAGTCCTAGCACAGATACGCAGTATTTT
many TRBJ1-4 TRBV7-2 TRBD1 CASSSRQGVEKLFF TGTGCCAGCAGCTCGCGGCAGGGGGTCGAAAAACTGTTTTTT
. TRBJ2-3 TRBV28 . CAWNRGSTDTQYF TGTGCCTGGAATCGGGGTAGCACAGATACGCAGTATTTT
few TRBJ1-6 TRBV28 . CASSLGDSPLHF TGTGCCAGCAGTTTAGGTGATTCACCCCTCCACTTT
. TRBJ2-6 TRBV7-9 . CASSLGRGANVLTF TGTGCCAGCAGCCTGGGCCGAGGGGCCAACGTCCTGACTTTC
. TRBJ2-3 TRBV11-3 . CASSSGVGHASTDTQYF TGTGCCAGCAGCTCAGGGGTCGGACACGCTAGCACAGATACGCAGTATTTT
few TRBJ1-3 TRBV6-6 . CASSYPVVPSGNTIYF TGTGCCAGCAGTTACCCCGTCGTACCCTCTGGAAACACCATATATTTT
. TRBJ2-7 TRBV19 TRBD2 CASRPSGGDSYEQYF TGTGCCAGTAGACCTAGCGGGGGAGACTCCTACGAGCAGTACTTC
few TRBJ1-2 TRBV28 . CASSLSRGLDGYTF TGTGCCAGCAGTTTATCCCGGGGGCTGGATGGCTACACCTTC
many TRBJ2-5 TRBV6-5 TRBD2 CASSPGRQLAGGHQETQYF TGTGCCAGCAGCCCGGGACGCCAACTAGCGGGGGGACATCAAGAGACCCAGTACTTC
few TRBJ2-1 TRBV12-3/TRBV12-4 . CASSLERGVVNEQFF TGTGCCAGCAGTTTAGAGAGGGGGGTGGTAAATGAGCAGTTCTTC
many TRBJ2-3 TRBV4-2 TRBD2 CASSQSIAMRGLGDTQYF TGTGCCAGCAGCCAAAGCATCGCCATGCGGGGGTTGGGAGATACGCAGTATTTT
many TRBJ1-5 TRBV7-2 . CASSLAGASSNQPQHF TGTGCCAGCAGCTTAGCGGGGGCCTCGAGCAATCAGCCCCAGCATTTT
many TRBJ1-5 TRBV28 . CASSFAQDGANQPQHF TGTGCCAGCAGTTTTGCCCAGGACGGGGCAAATCAGCCCCAGCATTTT
many TRBJ2-4 TRBV5-1 . CASSLGVPGADIQYF TGCGCCAGCAGCTTGGGGGTCCCAGGGGCTGACATTCAGTACTTC
few TRBJ2-5 TRBV5-4 . CASSLQGGETQYF TGTGCCAGCAGCCTTCAGGGAGGAGAGACCCAGTACTTC
many TRBJ1-5 TRBV7-2 . CASSLVGGGRDLNQPQHF TGTGCCAGCAGCTTAGTCGGGGGGGGCAGGGACCTTAATCAGCCCCAGCATTTT
. TRBJ2-7 TRBV6-5 . CASRPDSSRDEQYF TGTGCCAGCAGACCGGACTCGTCACGGGACGAGCAGTACTTC
many TRBJ1-5 TRBV12-3/TRBV12-4 . CASSLASGWTQHF TGTGCCAGCAGTTTAGCTTCAGGGTGGACCCAGCATTTT
. TRBJ2-7 TRBV10-3 . CAISESGGSYEQYF TGTGCCATCAGTGAGTCTGGAGGGAGCTACGAGCAGTACTTC
. TRBJ1-2 TRBV5-5 . CASRLTGGYGYTF TGTGCCAGCAGATTGACAGGAGGCTATGGCTACACCTTC
few TRBJ2-1 TRBV11-2 . CASSLFRGSYNEQFF TGTGCCAGCAGCTTATTCAGGGGCTCCTACAATGAGCAGTTCTTC
few TRBJ2-6 TRBV20-1 . CSASVSGANVLTF TGCAGTGCTAGCGTCTCCGGGGCCAACGTCCTGACTTTC